This paragraph reports one T cell receptor (beta chain). Antigen unknown. Profiling relied on immunoSEQ multiplex PCR, and the TCRdb table lists in-frame clones only, not all of them. The sample records about 80,000 clones, 60% to 85% being singletons. Ipilimumab CTLA-4 blockade and focal radiation were given to patients with chemo-refractory metastatic non-small-cell lung cancer. The CDR3 is 15 residues long. Germline CDR1 is MNHNS and CDR2 is SASEGT. This specimen comes from a study of radiotherapy plus CTLA-4 blockade in lung cancer. Background on the study: Disease control was achieved by over 25% of patients, and objective responses by less than 20%. Study-wide results and limits: Early shifts in blood T cell clones, with interferon-beta, reportedly predicted response best. Following radiotherapy plus ipilimumab, tumor-derived TCR clones expanded in the blood.

The material sequenced was peripheral blood, taken from a patient treated with radiotherapy plus ipilimumab. This TCR was sampled from a human donor with non-small cell lung cancer whose response to radiotherapy plus ipilimumab could not be evaluated. Some clones in this sample may be carry-over from other donors' samples. The chain has TRBV6-1 and TRBJ1-1; D may be TRBD1 (6 bases). Here the CDR3 reads CVSGPGTRSGTEAFF. The CDR3 nucleotides are TGTGTTTCGGGTCCCGGGACACGGTCGGGCACTGAAGCTTTCTTT.